These T cell receptor beta chains were read from a single sample in a study of cytomegalovirus exposure and HLA in healthy donors. Sequencing was performed with immunoSEQ multiplex PCR; in TCRdb, only in-frame clones are kept and a portion is missing. The sample contains fewer than 250,000 clones, 65% to 75% of which appear only once. The sample was PBMCs. These receptors were collected from a man aged 30-40 years in good health and CMV-seropositive. CDR3s include the opening cysteine and the closing phenylalanine or tryptophan. Fields, in order: clone size, J gene, D gene, V gene, CDR3 DNA, CDR3 protein. D genes are given only for firm matches. For some rows the clone size is stated as once, few or many, or as a class when expanded; others skip it.

NA TRBJ2-1 TRBD2 TRBV9 TGTGCCAGCAGCGTCACTAGCGGGAGCCACAATGAGCAGTTCTTC CASSVTSGSHNEQFF
NA TRBJ1-1 NA TRBV9 TGTGCCAGCAGCGTAGTAGATTTGAACACTGAAGCTTTCTTT CASSVVDLNTEAFF
NA TRBJ1-4 TRBD1 TRBV19 TGTGCCAGTACCCGGACAGGAACTAATGAAAAACTGTTTTTT CASTRTGTNEKLFF
NA TRBJ2-6 TRBD1 TRBV15 TGTGCCACCAGCGCAGGGGGCGCGGGGACTGGGGCCAACGTCCTGACTTTC CATSAGGAGTGANVLTF
few TRBJ2-3 NA TRBV5-6 TGTGCCAGCAGCTTGGCTGCGGATACGCAGTATTTT CASSLAADTQYF
NA TRBJ2-1 TRBD2 TRBV19 TGTGCCAGTACCCAGGGACTAGCGGACTACAATGAGCAGTTCTTC CASTQGLADYNEQFF
NA TRBJ2-7 NA TRBV20-1 TGCAGTGCTAGACAGGGGTACGAGCAGTACTTC CSARQGYEQYF
NA TRBJ2-5 NA TRBV7-2 TGTGCCAGCAGCAAGACTGGGGGGGAGACCCAGTACTTC CASSKTGGETQYF
NA TRBJ2-2 NA TRBV6-5 TGTGCCAGCAGTTACTCGGTTGGGCGTAGCGGGGAGCTGTTTTTT CASSYSVGRSGELFF
once TRBJ2-7 TRBD2 TRBV7-2 TGTGCCAGCAGCCCCCAGCGGGGTCATGAGCAGTACTTC CASSPQRGHEQYF
NA TRBJ1-3 NA TRBV6-5 TGTGCCAGCAGCCGACGACATAATGGAAACACCATATATTTT CASSRRHNGNTIYF
NA TRBJ2-2 NA TRBV16 TGTGCCAGCAGCCCACAGGGGAACACCGGGGAGCTGTTTTTT CASSPQGNTGELFF
NA TRBJ1-2 TRBD1 TRBV28 TGTGCCAGCAGGCCAGGGGGCGGAAACTATGGCTACACCTTC CASRPGGGNYGYTF
NA TRBJ2-1 TRBD2 TRBV18 TGTGCCAGCTCGCATAGCGGGAATGAGCAGTTCTTC CASSHSGNEQFF
NA TRBJ1-3 TRBD1 TRBV29-1 TGCAGCGTGTCAACCTCGACAGGGGGTTTAAACACCATATATTTT CSVSTSTGGLNTIYF
NA TRBJ1-6 NA TRBV10-3 TGTGCCATCAGTGGGCATCAGGGGAAACATAATTCACCCCTCCACTTT CAISGHQGKHNSPLHF
NA TRBJ2-1 TRBD2 TRBV27 TGTGCCAGCAGTTCCCGAATGGCGGGAGTGCGCAATGAGCAGTTCTTC CASSSRMAGVRNEQFF
once TRBJ2-4 TRBD1 TRBV5-1 TGCGCCAGCAGCCTGGACAGGGGAACTCAGTACTTC CASSLDRGTQYF
once TRBJ2-2 NA TRBV28 TGTGCCAGCAGAACTAACACCGGGGAGCTGTTTTTT CASRTNTGELFF
NA TRBJ1-3 NA TRBV6-1 TGTGCCAGCAGTGAACTCTCCTCTGGAAACACCATATATTTT CASSELSSGNTIYF
few TRBJ1-2 TRBD1 TRBV7-2 TGTGCCAGCAGCAGGACAGGGACCGCGGGCTACACCTTC CASSRTGTAGYTF
NA TRBJ2-1 NA TRBV2 TGTGCCACCCGACCCCGGGGCTCCTACAATGAGCAGTTCTTC CATRPRGSYNEQFF
NA TRBJ2-7 TRBD1 TRBV18 TGTGCCAGCTCACCGGACAGGATGGACGAGCAGTACTTC CASSPDRMDEQYF
NA TRBJ2-1 NA TRBV27 TGTGCCAGCAGATTTTCAACGGGTTCCTACAATGAGCAGTTCTTC CASRFSTGSYNEQFF
NA TRBJ2-1 TRBD1 TRBV4-1 TGCGCCAGCAGCCAAGACCCGGACAGGGGGCTTTACAATGAGCAGTTCTTC CASSQDPDRGLYNEQFF
few TRBJ2-7 NA TRBV4-1 TGCGCCAGCAGCCAAGAGTTGCAATCGGGCGAGCAGTACTTC CASSQELQSGEQYF
few TRBJ2-5 NA TRBV1 TGCACCAGCAGCCTGGGGCTAGCGGGAGCCCTCCAAGAGACCCAGTACTTC CTSSLGLAGALQETQYF
NA TRBJ2-7 TRBD2 TRBV18 TGTGCCAGCTCACCACCAGGGACTAGCGGGAGTGCCTACGAGCAGTACTTC CASSPPGTSGSAYEQYF
NA TRBJ2-3 TRBD1 TRBV30 TGTGCCTGGAGTAGAGAAACCGGGACAGGGGCCACAGATACGCAGTATTTT CAWSRETGTGATDTQYF
NA TRBJ2-5 NA TRBV28 TGTGCCAGCAGTTTATCCTCAGGGGTCGGGCAGACCCAGTACTTC CASSLSSGVGQTQYF
NA TRBJ2-7 TRBD2 TRBV7-2 TGTGCCAGCAGCTTTAGAGGGGGACTAGGCCCCCACGAGCAGTACTTC CASSFRGGLGPHEQYF
NA TRBJ1-2 TRBD1 TRBV7-9 TGTGCCAGCAGCTTAGGAGGTACAGGGGGCCTTCAGTATGGCTACACCTTC CASSLGGTGGLQYGYTF
NA TRBJ1-2 NA TRBV5-1 TGCGCCAGCAGAGTGACAGATGATGGCTACACCTTC CASRVTDDGYTF
NA TRBJ1-3 NA TRBV7-2 TGTGCCAGCAGCTCCATACAGGGTCCTGGAAACACCATATATTTT CASSSIQGPGNTIYF
NA TRBJ2-2 NA TRBV9 TGTGCCAGCAGCGTAGGCGGGGTGAACACCGGGGAGCTGTTTTTT CASSVGGVNTGELFF
few TRBJ2-1 TRBD2 TRBV19 TGTGCCAGTAGTACGGGACTATCTGAGCAGTTCTTC CASSTGLSEQFF
NA TRBJ2-5 TRBD2 TRBV7-8 TGTGCCAGCAGCTTACTCCCCGGGGGGGCCGGGGAGACCCAGTACTTC CASSLLPGGAGETQYF
NA TRBJ1-2 TRBD1 TRBV6-5 TGTGCCAGCAGTCAGACAGGGAAGTATGGCTACACCTTC CASSQTGKYGYTF
NA TRBJ2-5 TRBD1 TRBV7-2 TGTGCCAGCAGCCTACCAAAGACAGGGGAAGAGACCCAGTACTTC CASSLPKTGEETQYF
NA TRBJ2-7 TRBD2 TRBV19 TGTGCTTCGGGGGGGGCAGCTGGCGAGCAGTACTTC CASGGAAGEQYF
NA TRBJ2-1 NA TRBV5-4 TGTGCCAGCAGCTCCCTCTCCGGGAGTGTCGACAATGAGCAGTTCTTC CASSSLSGSVDNEQFF
once TRBJ2-3 TRBD2 TRBV19 TGTGCCAGTAGTATAGTCGGACTAGCGGGAAAGACAGATACGCAGTATTTT CASSIVGLAGKTDTQYF
NA TRBJ1-2 TRBD1 TRBV25-1 TGTGCCAGCAGTGAATCGGGACAGGACTATGGCTACACCTTC CASSESGQDYGYTF
NA TRBJ2-7 NA TRBV4-3 TGCGCCAGCAGCCAAGGGGAGGGGGGGTACGAGCAGTACTTC CASSQGEGGYEQYF
NA TRBJ1-5 NA TRBV7-9 TGTGCCAGCAGCCCACAGACAACAAATCAGCCCCAGCATTTT CASSPQTTNQPQHF